Below, 19 T cell receptor beta chains from the same sample are listed, as sequenced in a study of T cells in Graves' hyperthyroidism and ophthalmopathy. It was RNA transcripts that yielded the amplified TCR beta CDR3 regions. Initially, a first-round RT-PCR of the TCR CDR3 employed the HTBI primer set. One entry per CDR3 protein, called by TCRdb with MiXCR from the multiplex PCR reads. The profile shows 490,000 or so distinct CDR3 sequences, less than 25% of them singletons. Specimen: blood. Source of these receptors: a woman in her 70s with Graves' ophthalmopathy.

The chain carries TRBV19 and TRBJ1-1; the D is unclear. Per germline, CDR1 LNHDA and CDR2 SQIVND (reference sequence). V gave up 9 bases and J gave up 2 bases, with 16 bases separating them. This CDR3 comprises 14 residues. The CDR3 DNA is TGTGCCAGCAAAATTGCGTCCAGCAACACTGAAGCTTTCTTT. It translates to CASKIASSNTEAFF.

The chain is built from TRBV6-1 and TRBJ2-7; D perhaps matches TRBD2 (7 bases). Trimming shortened V by 7 bases and J by 0 bases, and 19 bases separated the two germline ends. This CDR3 comprises 16 residues. CDR1 MNHNS and CDR2 SASEGT come from the germline V gene. The CDR3 region has the DNA TGTGCCAGCACGGGGCGGGAGAGGGGGAGCTCCTACGAGCAGTACTTC. It yields the protein CASTGRERGSSYEQYF.

The rearrangement links TRBV5-6 to TRBJ1-2, with D perhaps TRBD1 (6 bases). V gave up 4 bases and J gave up 0 bases, with 25 bases separating them. The CDR3 is made up of 19 amino acids. Germline CDR1 SGHDT, CDR2 YYEEEE. Here the CDR3 reads CASSGRFGGQRNTNYGYTF. The CDR3 DNA sequence: TGTGCCAGCAGCGGACGGTTCGGTGGACAGAGGAATACTAACTATGGCTACACCTTC.

This clonotype has more than one count but fewer than ten. J is TRBJ1-1 and V is TRBV10-3, with TRBD1 as a possible D gene (6 bases). Germline assignment: CDR1 ENHRY and CDR2 SYGVKD. The CDR3 is 14 amino acids. Trimming removed 7 bases at V and 1 base at J, with 13 bases between. In DNA form, the CDR3 reads TGTGCCATCACGCAAGGACAGAAGAACACTGAAGCTTTCTTT. The encoded protein is CAITQGQKNTEAFF.

This chain connects TRBV18 to TRBJ1-1; D is possibly TRBD1 (5 bases). The CDR3 covers 14 residues. Trimming left V 3 bases short and J 1 base short, with 9 bases between. Germline CDR1 is KGHSH and CDR2 is LQKENI. In nucleotides, the CDR3 is TGTGCCAGCTCACCGCAGGGAACGAACACTGAAGCTTTCTTT. Translated, it gives CASSPQGTNTEAFF.

This clonotype has a handful of counts. The chain is built from TRBV4-3 and TRBJ2-1; D call uncertain. Germline CDR1 LGHNA, CDR2 YSLEER. This CDR3 contains 13 residues. Between the trimmed V and J ends, which lost 1 base and 8 bases, there was a span of 9 bases. The CDR3 loop is CASSQVGGHEQFF. In nucleotides, the CDR3 is TGCGCCAGCAGCCAAGTTGGTGGTCATGAGCAGTTCTTC.

This clonotype was seen ten or more times. The genes are TRBV15 and TRBJ1-1; D perhaps matches TRBD1 (5 bases). The V end lost 0 bases, the J end lost 3 bases, and 11 bases lay between the germline ends. The CDR3 is made up of 15 amino acids. CDR1 and CDR2 from the germline V gene are LNHNV and YYDKDF (reference sequence). CDR3: CATSRDGGPDTEAFF. CDR3 nucleotide sequence: TGTGCCACCAGCAGAGATGGGGGACCGGACACTGAAGCTTTCTTT. The entire variable domain, with the rest obtained from reference TRBV15 and TRBJ1-1, is as follows: DAMVIQNPRYQVTQFGKPVTLSCSQTLNHNVMYWYQQKSSQAPKLLFHYYDKDFNNEADTPDNFQSRRPNTSFCFLDIRSPGLGDTAMYLCATSRDGGPDTEAFFGQGTRLTVV.

Many counts were recorded for this clonotype. The rearrangement links TRBV7-8 to TRBJ2-1; 8 nucleotides align to TRBD2. Germline CDR1 reads SGHVS; CDR2 reads FQNEAQ. CDR3 length: 14 residues. With 10 bases clipped from V and 9 bases from J, the junction kept 14 bases outside the gene matches. The CDR3 region is CATFPPREAGEQFF. The CDR3, as DNA: TGTGCCACCTTTCCCCCGCGGGAGGCCGGTGAGCAGTTCTTC.

This clonotype was observed a few times. A junction boundary mismatches the germline segment, possibly from a read error. V usage is TRBV19 and J usage is TRBJ2-1; the match to TRBD2 covers 7 bases. The CDR3 totals 15 residues. Looked up from germline, CDR1 is LNHDA and CDR2 is SQIVND (reference sequence). In DNA, the CDR3 is TGTACCAGTAGTATAGGCGGGAGCTCCTACAATGAGCAGTTCTTC. This translates into CTSSIGGSSYNEQFF. The full variable domain, with the rest looked up from reference TRBV19 and TRBJ2-1, is DGGITQSPKYLFRKEGQNVTLSCEQNLNHDAMYWYRQDPGQGLRLIYYSQIVNDFQKGDIAEGYSVSREKKESFPLTVTSAQKNPTAFYLCTSSIGGSSYNEQFFGPGTRLTVL.

This clonotype appeared many times. The chain uses TRBV28 and TRBJ2-7, with D possibly being TRBD2 (6 bases). V shed 3 bases and J shed 7 bases, with 22 bases lying between them. The CDR3 has 16 amino acids. Germline CDR1 MDHEN, CDR2 SYDVKM. In DNA form, the CDR3 reads TGTGCCAGCAGTTTCATTAGGGGAAGCGGGCCCCTGGAGCAGTACTTC. Protein product: CASSFIRGSGPLEQYF.

V usage is TRBV10-3 and J usage is TRBJ1-6; 7 bases map to TRBD1. The germline gives CDR1 ENHRY, CDR2 SYGVKD. CDR3 length: 17 residues. The V gene end was trimmed by 0 bases and the J gene end by 6 bases; junction bases not matched to a gene: 8. This CDR3 reads CAISESPGGGINSPLHF. The CDR3, as DNA: TGTGCCATCAGTGAGTCTCCAGGGGGTGGCATTAATTCACCCCTCCACTTT.

This clonotype was found a few times. V and J are TRBV5-1 and TRBJ2-3; 8 bases are a match to TRBD1. The germline CDR1 and CDR2 sequences are SGHRS and YFSETQ. The CDR3 consists of 16 residues. Losses at the gene ends were 3 bases for V and 1 base for J; bases not matched to a gene: 7. The CDR3 nucleotides are TGCGCCAGCAGCTCCTCAACAGGGGGAGGCACAGATACGCAGTATTTT. Residues: CASSSSTGGGTDTQYF.

This clonotype has only a few counts. The chain couples TRBV7-3 to TRBJ2-1; 12 positions agree with TRBD2. CDR3 length equals 14 residues. CDR1 is SGHTA, CDR2 FQGTGA, per germline. Trimming cost V 4 bases and J 9 bases; bases outside gene matches: 4. The CDR3 protein is CASSSSGRAGEQFF. In nucleotides, the CDR3 is TGTGCCAGCAGCTCTAGCGGGAGGGCCGGTGAGCAGTTCTTC.

The chain carries TRBV20-1 and TRBJ2-2, with D maybe TRBD2 (6 bases). V lost 0 bases, J lost 6 bases, and 14 bases lay in between. This CDR3 has 15 amino acids. CDR1 is DFQATT and CDR2 is SNEGSKA in the germline V gene (reference sequence). CDR3 region: CSAREGTFLSGELFF. In DNA form, the CDR3 reads TGCAGTGCTAGAGAGGGGACTTTTTTGTCCGGGGAGCTGTTTTTT.

This clonotype was picked up a small number of times. The V gene is TRBV5-1, the J gene TRBJ1-4; 9 nucleotides agree with TRBD1. The CDR3 is made up of 15 amino acids. The J segment lost 4 bases and the V segment lost 4 bases, leaving 5 bases of the junction unmatched. Germline loops: CDR1 SGHRS, CDR2 YFSETQ. The CDR3 DNA sequence: TGCGCCAGCAGCGCAACGGGACAGGGTAATGAAAAACTGTTTTTT. This codes for CASSATGQGNEKLFF.

J is TRBJ2-6 and V is TRBV20-1, with no clear D. With 2 bases removed from V and 0 bases from J, the gap between germline ends came to 5 bases. The CDR3 length is 14 residues. In germline, CDR1 is DFQATT, CDR2 SNEGSKA (reference sequence). Written as DNA, the CDR3 is TGCAGTGCTAGAATAGTCTCTGGGGCCAACGTCCTGACTTTC. This gives the protein CSARIVSGANVLTF.

In its sample, this clonotype was seen once. The genes are TRBV29-1 and TRBJ2-3; D is unclear. Trimming stripped 5 bases from V and 1 base from J, with 10 bases between. The CDR3 consists of 13 residues. The germline gives CDR1 SQVTM, CDR2 ANQGSEA. Here the CDR3 reads CSVTPTGTDTQYF. CDR3 nucleotide sequence: TGCAGCGTTACCCCCACAGGCACAGATACGCAGTATTTT.

This clonotype was seen many times. This chain uses TRBV6-1 with TRBJ1-1; 7 bases match TRBD1. CDR3 length: 14 amino acids. The V segment lost 2 bases and the J segment 0 bases; nucleotides outside the gene matches: 0. From germline, CDR1 is MNHNS and CDR2 SASEGT. The DNA of the CDR3 is TGTGCCAGCAGTGAACAGGGGGTGAACACTGAAGCTTTCTTT. As protein: CASSEQGVNTEAFF.

This clonotype was counted between two and nine times. The CDR3 protein is CAIMGTSGTDTQYF. The CDR3 DNA sequence: TGTGCCATCATGGGGACTAGCGGTACAGATACGCAGTATTTT. The V gene is TRBV10-3, the J gene TRBJ2-3; 11 nucleotides match TRBD2. The CDR3 sequence is 14 residues long. Germline assignment: CDR1 ENHRY and CDR2 SYGVKD. The junction had 3 bases not matched to a gene; V was cut back by 7 bases and J by 3 bases.